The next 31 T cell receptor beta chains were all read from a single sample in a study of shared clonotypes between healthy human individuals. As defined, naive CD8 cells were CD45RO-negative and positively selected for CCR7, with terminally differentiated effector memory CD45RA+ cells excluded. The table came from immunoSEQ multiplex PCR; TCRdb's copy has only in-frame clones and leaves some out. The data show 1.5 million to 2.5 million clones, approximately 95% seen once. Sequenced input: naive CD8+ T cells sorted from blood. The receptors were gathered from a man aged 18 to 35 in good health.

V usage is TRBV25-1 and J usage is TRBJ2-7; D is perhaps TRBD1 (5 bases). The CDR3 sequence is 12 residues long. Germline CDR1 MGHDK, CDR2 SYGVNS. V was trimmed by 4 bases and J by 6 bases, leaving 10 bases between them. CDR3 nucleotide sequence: TGTGCCAGCAGTGTCTCCAGGGTCGAGCAGTACTTC. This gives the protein CASSVSRVEQYF.

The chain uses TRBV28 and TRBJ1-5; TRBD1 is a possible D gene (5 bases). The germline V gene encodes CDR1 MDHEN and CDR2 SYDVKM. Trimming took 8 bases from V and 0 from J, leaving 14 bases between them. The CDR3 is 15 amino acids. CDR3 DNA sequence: TGTGCCAGCGGGTTTTGGGGGGATAGCAATCAGCCCCAGCATTTT. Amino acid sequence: CASGFWGDSNQPQHF.

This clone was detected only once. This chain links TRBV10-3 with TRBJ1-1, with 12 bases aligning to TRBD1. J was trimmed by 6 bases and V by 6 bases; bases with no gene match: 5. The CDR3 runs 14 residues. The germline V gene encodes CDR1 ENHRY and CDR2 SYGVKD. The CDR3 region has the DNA TGTGCCATCAGAAGGGACAGGGGGCGCGCTGAAGCTTTCTTT. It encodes CAIRRDRGRAEAFF.

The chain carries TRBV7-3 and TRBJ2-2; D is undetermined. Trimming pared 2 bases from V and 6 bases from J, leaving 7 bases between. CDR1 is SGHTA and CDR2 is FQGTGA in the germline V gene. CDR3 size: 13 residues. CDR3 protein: CASSLVWAGELFF. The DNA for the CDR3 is TGTGCCAGCAGCTTAGTATGGGCCGGGGAGCTGTTTTTT.

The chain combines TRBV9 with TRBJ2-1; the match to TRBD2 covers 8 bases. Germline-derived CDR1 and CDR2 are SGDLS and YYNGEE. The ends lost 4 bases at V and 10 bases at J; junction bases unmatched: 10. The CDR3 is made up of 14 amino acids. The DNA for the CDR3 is TGTGCCAGCAGCCCACAGGCGGGGGGCTTGGAGCAGTTCTTC. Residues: CASSPQAGGLEQFF.

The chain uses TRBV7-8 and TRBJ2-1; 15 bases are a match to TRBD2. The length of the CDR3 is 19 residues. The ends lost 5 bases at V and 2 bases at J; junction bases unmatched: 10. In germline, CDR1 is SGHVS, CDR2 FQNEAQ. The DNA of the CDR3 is TGTGCCAGCAGCCCCGGACTAGCGGGAGGGCCTCCGACCTACAATGAGCAGTTCTTC. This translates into CASSPGLAGGPPTYNEQFF.

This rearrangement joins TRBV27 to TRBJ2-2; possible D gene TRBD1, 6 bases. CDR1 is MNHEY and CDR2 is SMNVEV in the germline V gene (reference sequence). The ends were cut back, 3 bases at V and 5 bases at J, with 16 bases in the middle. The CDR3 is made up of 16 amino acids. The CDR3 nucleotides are TGTGCCAGCAGTTTGTCAGGGGCATCGGGGACCGGGGAGCTGTTTTTT. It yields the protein CASSLSGASGTGELFF.

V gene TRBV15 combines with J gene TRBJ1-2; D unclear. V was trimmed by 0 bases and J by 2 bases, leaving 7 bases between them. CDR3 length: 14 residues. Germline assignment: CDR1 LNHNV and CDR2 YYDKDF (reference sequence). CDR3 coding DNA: TGTGCCACCAGCAGAGATAACGGGAACTATGGCTACACCTTC. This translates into CATSRDNGNYGYTF.

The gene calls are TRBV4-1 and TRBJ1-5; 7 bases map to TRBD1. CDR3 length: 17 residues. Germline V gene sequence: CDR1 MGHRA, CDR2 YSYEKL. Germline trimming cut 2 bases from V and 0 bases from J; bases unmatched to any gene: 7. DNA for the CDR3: TGCGCCAGCAGCCAACCGACCGGGACAGATAGCAATCAGCCCCAGCATTTT. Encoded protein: CASSQPTGTDSNQPQHF.

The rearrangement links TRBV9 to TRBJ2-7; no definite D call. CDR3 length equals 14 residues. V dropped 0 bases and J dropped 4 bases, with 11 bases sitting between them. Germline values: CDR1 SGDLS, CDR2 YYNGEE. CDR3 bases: TGTGCCAGCAGCGTAGAAGCGACACCTTACGAGCAGTACTTC. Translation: CASSVEATPYEQYF.

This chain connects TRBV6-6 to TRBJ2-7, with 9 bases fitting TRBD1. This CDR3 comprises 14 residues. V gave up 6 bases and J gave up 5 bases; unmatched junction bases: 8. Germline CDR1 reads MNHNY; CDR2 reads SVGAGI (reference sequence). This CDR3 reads CASSPRDRVDEQYF. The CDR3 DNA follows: TGTGCCAGCAGCCCCCGGGACAGGGTCGACGAGCAGTACTTC.

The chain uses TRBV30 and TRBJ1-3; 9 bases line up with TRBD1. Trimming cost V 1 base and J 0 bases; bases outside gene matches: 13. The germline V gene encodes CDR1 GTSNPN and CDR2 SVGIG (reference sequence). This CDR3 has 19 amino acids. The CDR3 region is CAWSGLGQGGFSSGNTIYF. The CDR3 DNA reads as TGTGCCTGGAGTGGTTTGGGACAGGGAGGATTTAGCTCTGGAAACACCATATATTTT.

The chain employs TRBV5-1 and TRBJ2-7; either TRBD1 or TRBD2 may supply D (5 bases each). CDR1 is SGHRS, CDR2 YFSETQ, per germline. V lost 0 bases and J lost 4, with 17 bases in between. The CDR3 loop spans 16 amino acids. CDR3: CASSLAGASSSYEQYF. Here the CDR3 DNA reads TGCGCCAGCAGCTTGGCCGGGGCATCATCCAGTTACGAGCAGTACTTC.

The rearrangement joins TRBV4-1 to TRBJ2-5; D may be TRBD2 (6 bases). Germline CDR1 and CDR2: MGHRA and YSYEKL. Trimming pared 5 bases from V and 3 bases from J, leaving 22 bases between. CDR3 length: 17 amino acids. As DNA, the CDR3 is TGCGCCAGCAGCGACTCCGGGGCGGACTACAACGAAGAGACCCAGTACTTC. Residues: CASSDSGADYNEETQYF.

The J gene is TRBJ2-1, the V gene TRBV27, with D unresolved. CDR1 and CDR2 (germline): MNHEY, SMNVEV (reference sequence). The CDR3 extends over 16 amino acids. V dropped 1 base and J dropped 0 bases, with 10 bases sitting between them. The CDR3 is CASSLYGPLSYNEQFF. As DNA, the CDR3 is TGTGCCAGCAGTTTATATGGACCGCTCTCCTACAATGAGCAGTTCTTC.

The CDR3 spells CASSSFGTITNEQFF. CDR3 coding DNA: TGTGCCAGCAGTTCATTCGGGACCATTACAAATGAGCAGTTCTTC. The chain couples TRBV6-5 to TRBJ2-1; D is tentatively TRBD1 or TRBD2 (5 bases each). The germline V and J ends were trimmed by 4 bases and 7 bases, with 17 bases remaining between them. Germline values: CDR1 MNHEY, CDR2 SVGAGI. The CDR3 is 15 amino acids.

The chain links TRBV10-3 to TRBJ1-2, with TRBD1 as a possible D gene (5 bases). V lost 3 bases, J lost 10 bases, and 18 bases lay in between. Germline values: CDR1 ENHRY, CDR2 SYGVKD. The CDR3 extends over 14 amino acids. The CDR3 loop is CAISDPGQDRFYTF. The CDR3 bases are TGTGCCATCAGTGATCCGGGGCAGGATAGGTTCTACACCTTC.

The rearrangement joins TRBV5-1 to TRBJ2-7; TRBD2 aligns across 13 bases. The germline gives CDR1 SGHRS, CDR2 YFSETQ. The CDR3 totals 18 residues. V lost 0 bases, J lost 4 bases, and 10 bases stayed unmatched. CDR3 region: CASSLAFTGLAGEYEQYF. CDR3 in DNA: TGCGCCAGCAGCTTGGCCTTTACCGGACTAGCGGGGGAGTACGAGCAGTACTTC.

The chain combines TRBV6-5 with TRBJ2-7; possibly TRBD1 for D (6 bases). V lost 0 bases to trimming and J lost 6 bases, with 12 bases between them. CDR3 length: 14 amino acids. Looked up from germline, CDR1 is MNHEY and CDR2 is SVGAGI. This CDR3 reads CASSYSGAEGEQYF. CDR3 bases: TGTGCCAGCAGTTACTCGGGGGCAGAGGGCGAGCAGTACTTC.

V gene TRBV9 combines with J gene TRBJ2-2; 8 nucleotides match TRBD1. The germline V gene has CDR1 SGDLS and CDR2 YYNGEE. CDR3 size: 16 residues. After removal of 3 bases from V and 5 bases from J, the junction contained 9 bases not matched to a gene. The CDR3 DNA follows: TGTGCCAGCAGCGCCTACGGACAGGGCGGGACCGGGGAGCTGTTTTTT. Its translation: CASSAYGQGGTGELFF.

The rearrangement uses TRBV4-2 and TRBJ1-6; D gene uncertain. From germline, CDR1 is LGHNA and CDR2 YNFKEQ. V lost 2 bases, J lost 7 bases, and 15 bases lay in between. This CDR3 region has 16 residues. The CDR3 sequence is CASSQFRGDGNSPLHF. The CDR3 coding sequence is TGTGCCAGCAGCCAATTTCGCGGGGATGGGAATTCACCCCTCCACTTT.

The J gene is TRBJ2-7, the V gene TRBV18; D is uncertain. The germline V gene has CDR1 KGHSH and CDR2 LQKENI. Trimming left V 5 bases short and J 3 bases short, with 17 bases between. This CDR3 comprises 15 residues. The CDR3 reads CASSGLSDGYYEQYF. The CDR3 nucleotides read TGTGCCAGCTCAGGTCTGAGCGATGGGTACTACGAGCAGTACTTC.

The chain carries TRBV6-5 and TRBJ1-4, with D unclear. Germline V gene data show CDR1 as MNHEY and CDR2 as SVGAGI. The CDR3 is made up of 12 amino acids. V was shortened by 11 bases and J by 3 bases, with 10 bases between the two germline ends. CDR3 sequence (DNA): TGTGCCCCGGAGGGTCCTAATGAAAAACTGTTTTTT. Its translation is CAPEGPNEKLFF.

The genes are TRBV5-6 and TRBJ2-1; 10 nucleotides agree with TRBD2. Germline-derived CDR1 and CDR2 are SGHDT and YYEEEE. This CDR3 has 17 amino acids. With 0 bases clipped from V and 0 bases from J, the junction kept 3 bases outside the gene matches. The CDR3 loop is CASSLGTSGFSYNEQFF. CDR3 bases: TGTGCCAGCAGCTTGGGGACTAGCGGTTTCTCCTACAATGAGCAGTTCTTC.

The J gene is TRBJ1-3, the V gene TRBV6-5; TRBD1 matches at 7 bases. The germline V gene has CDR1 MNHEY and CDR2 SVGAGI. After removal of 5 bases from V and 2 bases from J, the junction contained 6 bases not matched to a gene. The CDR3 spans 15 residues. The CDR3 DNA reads TGTGCCAGCAGTCAACAGGGGTTTCCTGGAAACACCATATATTTT. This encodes CASSQQGFPGNTIYF.

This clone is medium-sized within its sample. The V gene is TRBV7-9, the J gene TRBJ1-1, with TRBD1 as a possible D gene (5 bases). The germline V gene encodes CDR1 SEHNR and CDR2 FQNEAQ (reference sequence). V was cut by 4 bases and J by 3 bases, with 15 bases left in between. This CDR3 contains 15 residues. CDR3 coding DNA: TGTGCCAGCAGCTCGTCGGGGCCCGGGGACACTGAAGCTTTCTTT. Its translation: CASSSSGPGDTEAFF.

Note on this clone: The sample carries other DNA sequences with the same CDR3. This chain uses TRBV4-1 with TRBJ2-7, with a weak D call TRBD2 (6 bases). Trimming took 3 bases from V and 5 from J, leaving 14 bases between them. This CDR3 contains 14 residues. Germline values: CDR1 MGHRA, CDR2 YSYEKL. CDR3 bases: TGCGCCAGCAGCCAGCTGGAGGGCGGCAACGAGCAGTACTTC. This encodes CASSQLEGGNEQYF.

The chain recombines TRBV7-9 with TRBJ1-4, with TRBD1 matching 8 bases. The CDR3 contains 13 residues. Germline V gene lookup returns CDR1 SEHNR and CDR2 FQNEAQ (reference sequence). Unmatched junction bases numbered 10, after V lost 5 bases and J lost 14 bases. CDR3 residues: CASSLGTGVTLFF. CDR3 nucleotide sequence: TGTGCCAGCAGCCTAGGGACAGGTGTCACCCTGTTTTTT.

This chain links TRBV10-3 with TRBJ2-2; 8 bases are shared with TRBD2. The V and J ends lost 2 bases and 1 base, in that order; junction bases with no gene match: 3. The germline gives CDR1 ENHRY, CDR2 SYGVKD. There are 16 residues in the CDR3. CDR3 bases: TGTGCCATCAGTGAGGTAGCGGGAAAGAACACCGGGGAGCTGTTTTTT. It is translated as CAISEVAGKNTGELFF.

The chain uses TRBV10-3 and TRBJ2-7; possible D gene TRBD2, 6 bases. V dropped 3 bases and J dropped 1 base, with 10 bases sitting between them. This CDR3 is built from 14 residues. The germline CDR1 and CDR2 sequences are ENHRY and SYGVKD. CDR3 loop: CAISDSGVSYEQYF. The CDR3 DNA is TGTGCCATCAGTGATTCGGGGGTTTCCTACGAGCAGTACTTC.

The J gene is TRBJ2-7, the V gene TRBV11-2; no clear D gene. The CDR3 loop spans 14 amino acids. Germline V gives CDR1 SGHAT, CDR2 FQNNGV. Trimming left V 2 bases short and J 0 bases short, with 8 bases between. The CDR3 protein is CASSLYGFSYEQYF. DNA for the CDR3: TGTGCCAGCAGCTTATACGGGTTCTCCTACGAGCAGTACTTC.